These 3 T cell receptor beta chains were sequenced from one sample in a study of blood T cell repertoires in COVID-19. Some clones are missing from TCRdb's copy, which holds only in-frame ones; the method was immunoSEQ multiplex PCR. The data show about 230,000 clones, around 78% seen once. What was sequenced was peripheral blood. These receptors were obtained from a woman in her seventies with active or convalescent COVID-19.

The chain combines TRBV6-6 with TRBJ1-5, with 7 bases aligning to TRBD1. The V segment lost 2 bases and the J segment 3 bases; nucleotides outside the gene matches: 7. CDR3 size: 16 residues. Looked up from germline, CDR1 is MNHNY and CDR2 is SVGAGI (reference sequence). In nucleotides, the CDR3 is TGTGCCAGCAGTTACCTCTCCGGACAGGACAATCAGCCCCAGCATTTT. It yields the protein CASSYLSGQDNQPQHF.

Many counts were recorded for this clone. Written as DNA, the CDR3 is TGCGCCAGCAGCTTGTACAGCGGGGTGCTCTCTGGGGCCAACGTCCTGACTTTC. Translation gives CASSLYSGVLSGANVLTF. This rearrangement joins TRBV5-1 to TRBJ2-6; 7 bases are a match to TRBD2. This CDR3 has 18 amino acids. V shed 1 base and J 0 bases; nucleotides not matched to a gene: 7. Germline CDR1 is SGHRS and CDR2 is YFSETQ. Drawing the rest from reference TRBV5-1 and TRBJ2-6, the complete variable domain is KAGVTQTPRYLIKTRGQQVTLSCSPISGHRSVSWYQQTPGQGLQFLFEYFSETQRNKGNFPGRFSGRQFSNSRSEMNVSTLELGDSALYLCASSLYSGVLSGANVLTFGAGSRLTVL.

The gene calls are TRBV5-1 and TRBJ1-1, with a weak D call TRBD1 (5 bases). Per germline, CDR1 SGHRS and CDR2 YFSETQ. V dropped 2 bases and J dropped 3 bases, with 11 bases sitting between them. This CDR3 spans 14 amino acids. DNA for the CDR3: TGCGCCAGCAGCTTCACAGGTAGTGACACTGAAGCTTTCTTT. This gives the protein CASSFTGSDTEAFF.